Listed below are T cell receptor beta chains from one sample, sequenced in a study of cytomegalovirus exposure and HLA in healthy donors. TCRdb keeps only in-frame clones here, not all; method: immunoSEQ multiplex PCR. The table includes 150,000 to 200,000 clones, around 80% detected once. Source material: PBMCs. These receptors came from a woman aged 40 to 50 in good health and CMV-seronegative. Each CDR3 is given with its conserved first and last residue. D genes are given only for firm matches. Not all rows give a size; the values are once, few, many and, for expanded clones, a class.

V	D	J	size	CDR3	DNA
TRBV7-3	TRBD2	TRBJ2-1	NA	CASSLNGFLAGTLGNEQFF	TGTGCCAGCAGCTTAAATGGTTTCCTAGCGGGAACCCTCGGTAATGAGCAGTTCTTC
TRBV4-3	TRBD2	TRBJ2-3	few	CASSQEGGSGNTQYF	TGCGCCAGCAGCCAAGAGGGCGGGAGTGGCAATACGCAGTATTTT
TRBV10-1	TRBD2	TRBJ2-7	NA	CASKTSGRSYEQYF	TGCGCCAGCAAAACTAGCGGTCGCTCCTACGAGCAGTACTTC
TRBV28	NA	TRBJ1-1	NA	CASSLDRNTEAFF	TGTGCCAGCAGCCTGGACAGGAACACTGAAGCTTTCTTT
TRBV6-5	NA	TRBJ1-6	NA	CASRGFGQHNSPLHF	TGTGCCAGCAGAGGCTTCGGACAGCATAATTCACCCCTCCACTTT
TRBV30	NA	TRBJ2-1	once	CAWSPASGGVVAYNEQFF	TGTGCCTGGAGTCCGGCATCCGGGGGAGTCGTGGCCTACAATGAGCAGTTCTTC
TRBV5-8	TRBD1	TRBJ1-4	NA	CASSWGTGEEKLFF	TGTGCCAGCAGTTGGGGGACAGGAGAGGAAAAACTGTTTTTT
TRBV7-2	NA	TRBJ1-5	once	CASSFVTGGLGGQPQHF	TGTGCCAGCAGCTTTGTGACCGGGGGGCTTGGGGGACAGCCCCAGCATTTT
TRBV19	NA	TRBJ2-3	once	CASRPNPPGPDTQYF	TGTGCCAGTAGGCCCAACCCCCCAGGGCCAGATACGCAGTATTTT
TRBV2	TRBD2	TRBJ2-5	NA	CASSGLGVGEGETQYF	TGTGCCAGCAGTGGACTTGGCGTAGGGGAGGGAGAGACCCAGTACTTC
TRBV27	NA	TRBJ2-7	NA	CASGPREQYF	TGTGCCAGCGGGCCACGGGAGCAGTACTTC
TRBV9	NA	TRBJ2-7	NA	CASSARDKSPSYEQYF	TGTGCCAGCAGCGCCCGGGACAAGTCCCCCTCCTACGAGCAGTACTTC
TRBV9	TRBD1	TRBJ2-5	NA	CASSAQGALGETQYF	TGTGCCAGCAGCGCACAGGGGGCGCTGGGAGAGACCCAGTACTTC
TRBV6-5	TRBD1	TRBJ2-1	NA	CASSVQGARFEQFF	TGTGCCAGCAGTGTACAGGGGGCTCGGTTTGAGCAGTTCTTC
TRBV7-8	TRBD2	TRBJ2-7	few	CASSSLAGVREQYF	TGTGCCAGCAGCTCCTTAGCGGGAGTAAGGGAGCAGTACTTC
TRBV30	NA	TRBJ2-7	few	CAWSGTVWNEQYF	TGTGCCTGGAGTGGGACAGTCTGGAACGAGCAGTACTTC
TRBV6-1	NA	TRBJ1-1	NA	CASSRGNTEAFF	TGTGCCAGCAGCAGGGGAAACACTGAAGCTTTCTTT
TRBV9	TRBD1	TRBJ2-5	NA	CASSAQDRGETQYF	TGTGCCAGCAGCGCCCAGGACAGGGGAGAGACCCAGTACTTC
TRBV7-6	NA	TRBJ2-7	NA	CASSLGGLEQYF	TGTGCCAGCAGCTTAGGAGGGCTCGAGCAGTACTTC
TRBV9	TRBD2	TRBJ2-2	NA	CASSVLGGSAGELFF	TGTGCCAGCAGCGTCCTTGGCGGGAGTGCCGGGGAGCTGTTTTTT
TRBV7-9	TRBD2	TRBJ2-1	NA	CASTAGGGSSYNEQFF	TGTGCCAGCACCGCGGGCGGGGGGAGCTCCTACAATGAGCAGTTCTTC
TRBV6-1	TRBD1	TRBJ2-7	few	CASSAGTAFMNF	TGTGCCAGCAGCGCTGGGACAGCATTTATGAACTTC
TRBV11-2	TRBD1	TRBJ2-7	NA	CASSLGTGLYEQYF	TGTGCCAGCAGCCTCGGGACAGGACTCTACGAGCAGTACTTC
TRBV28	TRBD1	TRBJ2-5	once	CASRTGFQETQYF	TGTGCCAGCCGGACAGGGTTCCAAGAGACCCAGTACTTC
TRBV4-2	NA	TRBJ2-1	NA	CASSQDRGRSSYNEQFF	TGTGCCAGCAGCCAAGACAGGGGGAGGTCCTCCTACAATGAGCAGTTCTTC
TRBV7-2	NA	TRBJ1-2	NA	CASRSPGGAGEGGYTF	TGTGCCAGCAGATCCCCCGGGGGGGCAGGGGAGGGTGGCTACACCTTC
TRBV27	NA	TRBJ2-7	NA	CASSLGGSEQYF	TGTGCCAGCAGTTTAGGAGGGAGCGAGCAGTACTTC
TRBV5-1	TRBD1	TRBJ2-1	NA	CASSFGQGANEQFF	TGCGCCAGCAGCTTCGGTCAGGGGGCAAATGAGCAGTTCTTC
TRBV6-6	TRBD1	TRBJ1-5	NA	CASSLTGNQPQHF	TGTGCCAGCAGTTTGACAGGGAATCAGCCCCAGCATTTT
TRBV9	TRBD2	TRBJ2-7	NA	CASSLTTSGYEQYF	TGTGCCAGCAGCCTGACGACTAGCGGCTACGAGCAGTACTTC
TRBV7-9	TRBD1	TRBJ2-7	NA	CASSSGQGVYEQYF	TGTGCCAGCAGTTCCGGACAGGGGGTGTACGAGCAGTACTTC
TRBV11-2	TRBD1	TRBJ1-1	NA	CASSRLSPRTGMNTEAFF	TGTGCCAGCAGCCGACTGTCCCCCAGGACAGGTATGAACACTGAAGCTTTCTTT
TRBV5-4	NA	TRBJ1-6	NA	CASSLGRGNSPLHF	TGTGCCAGCAGCTTGGGGCGGGGAAATTCACCCCTCCACTTT
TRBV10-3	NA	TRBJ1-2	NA	CAISDLRTTDYGYTF	TGTGCCATCAGTGACCTCCGGACAACCGATTATGGCTACACCTTC
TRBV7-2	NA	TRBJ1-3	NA	CASSYYSPEPGNTIYF	TGTGCCAGCAGCTACTATAGCCCCGAACCTGGAAACACCATATATTTT
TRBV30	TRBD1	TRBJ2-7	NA	CAWTGGGYEQYF	TGTGCCTGGACAGGGGGCGGGTACGAGCAGTACTTC
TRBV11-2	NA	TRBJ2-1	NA	CASSSGPGSYNEQFF	TGTGCCAGCAGCTCAGGGCCGGGCTCCTACAATGAGCAGTTCTTC
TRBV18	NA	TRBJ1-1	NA	CASSPGGQGSPEAFF	TGTGCCAGCTCACCAGGGGGCCAGGGGTCCCCTGAAGCTTTCTTT
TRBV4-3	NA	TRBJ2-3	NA	CASSQGLGAADTQYF	TGCGCCAGCAGCCAAGGGCTAGGCGCGGCAGATACGCAGTATTTT
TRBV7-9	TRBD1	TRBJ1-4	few	CASSSTGSVEKLFF	TGTGCCAGCAGCTCGACAGGGTCTGTAGAAAAACTGTTTTTT
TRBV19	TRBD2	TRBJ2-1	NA	CASSIVPSGKQEFF	TGTGCCAGTAGTATAGTTCCTAGCGGGAAACAGGAGTTCTTC